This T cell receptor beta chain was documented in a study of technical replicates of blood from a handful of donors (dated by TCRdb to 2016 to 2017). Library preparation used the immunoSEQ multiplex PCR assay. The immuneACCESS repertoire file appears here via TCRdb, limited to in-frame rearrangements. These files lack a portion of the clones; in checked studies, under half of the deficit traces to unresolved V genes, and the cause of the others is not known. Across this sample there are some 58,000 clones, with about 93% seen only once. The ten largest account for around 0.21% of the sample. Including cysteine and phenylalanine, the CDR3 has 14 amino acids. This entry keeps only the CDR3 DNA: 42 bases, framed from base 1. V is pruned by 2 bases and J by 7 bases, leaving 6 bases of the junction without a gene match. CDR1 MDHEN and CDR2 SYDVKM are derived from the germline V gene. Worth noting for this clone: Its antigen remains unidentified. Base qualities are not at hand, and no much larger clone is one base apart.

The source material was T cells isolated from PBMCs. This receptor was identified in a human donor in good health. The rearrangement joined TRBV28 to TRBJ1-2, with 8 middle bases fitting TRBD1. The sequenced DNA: TGTGCCAGCAGTTTACTCAGGGGGCGTAGTGGCTACACCTTC. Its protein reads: CASSLLRGRSGYTF.